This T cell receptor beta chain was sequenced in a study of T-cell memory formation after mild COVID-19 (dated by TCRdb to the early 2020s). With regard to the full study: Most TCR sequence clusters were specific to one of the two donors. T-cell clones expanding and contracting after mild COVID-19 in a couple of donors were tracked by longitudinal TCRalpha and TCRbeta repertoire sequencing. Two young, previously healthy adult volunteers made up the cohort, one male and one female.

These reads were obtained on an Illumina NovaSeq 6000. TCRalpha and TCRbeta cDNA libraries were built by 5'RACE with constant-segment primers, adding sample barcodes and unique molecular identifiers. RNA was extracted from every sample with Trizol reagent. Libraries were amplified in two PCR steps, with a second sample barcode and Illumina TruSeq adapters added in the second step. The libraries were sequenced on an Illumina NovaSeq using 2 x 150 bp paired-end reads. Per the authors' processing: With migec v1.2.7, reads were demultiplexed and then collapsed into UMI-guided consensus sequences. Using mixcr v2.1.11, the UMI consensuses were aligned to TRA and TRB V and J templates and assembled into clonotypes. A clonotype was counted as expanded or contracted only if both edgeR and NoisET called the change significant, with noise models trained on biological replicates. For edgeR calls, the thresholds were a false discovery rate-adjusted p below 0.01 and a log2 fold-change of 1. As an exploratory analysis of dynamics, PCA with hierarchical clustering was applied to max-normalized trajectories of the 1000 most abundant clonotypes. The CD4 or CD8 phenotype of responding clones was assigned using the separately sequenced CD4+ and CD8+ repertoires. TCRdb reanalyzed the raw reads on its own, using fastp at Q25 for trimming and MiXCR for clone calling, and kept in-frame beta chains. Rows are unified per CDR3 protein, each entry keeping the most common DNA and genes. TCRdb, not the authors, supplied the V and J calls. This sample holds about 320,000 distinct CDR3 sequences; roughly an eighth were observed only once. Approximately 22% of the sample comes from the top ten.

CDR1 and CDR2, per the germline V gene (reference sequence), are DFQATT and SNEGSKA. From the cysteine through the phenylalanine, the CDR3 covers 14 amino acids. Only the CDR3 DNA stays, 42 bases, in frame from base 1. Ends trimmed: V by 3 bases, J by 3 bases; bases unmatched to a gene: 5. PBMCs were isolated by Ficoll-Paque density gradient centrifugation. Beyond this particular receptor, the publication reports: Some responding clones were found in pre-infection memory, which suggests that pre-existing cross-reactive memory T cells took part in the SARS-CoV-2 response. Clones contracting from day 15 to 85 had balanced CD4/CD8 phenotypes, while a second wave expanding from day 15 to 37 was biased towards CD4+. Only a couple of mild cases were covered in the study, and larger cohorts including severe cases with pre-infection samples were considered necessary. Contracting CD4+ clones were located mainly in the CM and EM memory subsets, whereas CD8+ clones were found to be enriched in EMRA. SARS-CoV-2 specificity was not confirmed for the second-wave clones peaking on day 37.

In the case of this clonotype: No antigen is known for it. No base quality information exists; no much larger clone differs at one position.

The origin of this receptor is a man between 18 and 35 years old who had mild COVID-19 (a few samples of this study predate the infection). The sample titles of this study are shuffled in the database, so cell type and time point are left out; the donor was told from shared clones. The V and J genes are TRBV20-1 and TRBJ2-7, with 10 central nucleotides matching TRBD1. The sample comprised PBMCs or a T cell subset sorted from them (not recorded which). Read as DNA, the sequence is TGCAGTGCTAGCCCAAGGACAGGGGGCTACGAGCAGTACTTC. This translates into CSASPRTGGYEQYF.